This T cell receptor (beta chain) was sequenced for a study of CD4+ T cells in melanoma. Study findings and constraints: In melanoma, neoantigen-specific CD4+ T cells reportedly differed in differentiation state. CD8+ T cell, macrophage and B cell function reportedly correlated with neoantigen-specific CD4+ T cells.

By frequency in the sample, this clone is medium-sized. Its antigen is not known. CDR1 and CDR2 from the germline V gene are GTSNPN and SVGIG (reference sequence). V was shortened by 7 bases and J by 2 bases, with 19 bases between the two germline ends. The CDR3 length is 15 residues. Produced via immunoSEQ multiplex PCR; TCRdb's table is partial and in-frame only. The sample lists about 10,000 clones, roughly 63% occurring once. The chain employs TRBV30 and TRBJ2-3, with D perhaps TRBD1 (6 bases). The source is a human donor with melanoma. Sequenced material: cells from a culture (not recorded whether cultured in vitro). This CDR3 is CASQPSGTSTDTQYF. The CDR3 nucleotides are TGTGCCTCCCAACCATCCGGGACATCCACAGATACGCAGTATTTT.